Listed below are T cell receptor beta chains from one sample, sequenced in a study of lymphopenia after photon versus proton radiotherapy. Profiling relied on immunoSEQ multiplex PCR, and the TCRdb table lists in-frame clones only, not all of them. Of around 29,000 clones in the sample, 94% were seen once. Source: peripheral blood, taken from a patient treated with photon-based radiotherapy. The receptor set was obtained from a woman aged 50 to 65 with cholangiocarcinoma. CDR3s include the opening cysteine and the closing phenylalanine or tryptophan. Each record gives: clone size, J gene, V gene, D gene, CDR3 protein. The D gene is left open where the match is weak. Only part of the rows carry a size: once, few, many, or a class if the clone is expanded.

clone_size: .; j_call: TRBJ1-1; v_call: TRBV4-1; d_call: .; cdr3_aa: CASSRDTEAFF
clone_size: .; j_call: TRBJ1-1; v_call: TRBV6-5; d_call: TRBD1; cdr3_aa: CASQGQVNTEAFF
clone_size: .; j_call: TRBJ2-1; v_call: TRBV2; d_call: TRBD2; cdr3_aa: CASTVGAGGYNEQFF
clone_size: .; j_call: TRBJ1-2; v_call: TRBV19; d_call: TRBD1; cdr3_aa: CASSFSGQGRMGGYTF
clone_size: .; j_call: TRBJ1-1; v_call: TRBV12-5; d_call: TRBD1; cdr3_aa: CASGLIGGQGRTEAFF
clone_size: .; j_call: TRBJ1-1; v_call: TRBV27; d_call: .; cdr3_aa: CASSFDPRRSNTEAFF
clone_size: .; j_call: TRBJ2-2; v_call: TRBV7-7; d_call: .; cdr3_aa: CASRGSGTGELFF
clone_size: .; j_call: TRBJ1-4; v_call: TRBV21-1; d_call: .; cdr3_aa: CASSALNGRGGEKLFF
clone_size: .; j_call: TRBJ1-4; v_call: TRBV6-1; d_call: .; cdr3_aa: CASFSGEAGREKLFF
clone_size: .; j_call: TRBJ2-7; v_call: TRBV10-2; d_call: .; cdr3_aa: CASSVSAYEQYF
clone_size: .; j_call: TRBJ2-3; v_call: TRBV5-1; d_call: .; cdr3_aa: CASSFTDTQYF
clone_size: .; j_call: TRBJ1-4; v_call: TRBV25-1; d_call: .; cdr3_aa: CASSESRGRVRSEKLFF
clone_size: .; j_call: TRBJ1-6; v_call: TRBV6-1; d_call: .; cdr3_aa: CASSALWLLGGSPLHF
clone_size: .; j_call: TRBJ2-1; v_call: TRBV7-2; d_call: .; cdr3_aa: CASSYARVGQFF
clone_size: few; j_call: TRBJ1-5; v_call: TRBV19; d_call: .; cdr3_aa: CASSKLRDGNQPQHF
clone_size: once; j_call: TRBJ1-4; v_call: TRBV6-6; d_call: TRBD1; cdr3_aa: CASRPPGTANEKLFF
clone_size: .; j_call: TRBJ2-3; v_call: TRBV7-2; d_call: TRBD2; cdr3_aa: CASSLYLRGTDTQYF
clone_size: .; j_call: TRBJ1-2; v_call: TRBV4-3; d_call: .; cdr3_aa: CASSPGSSNYGYTF
clone_size: .; j_call: TRBJ2-5; v_call: TRBV18; d_call: .; cdr3_aa: CASSPRGQETQYF
clone_size: .; j_call: TRBJ2-3; v_call: TRBV19; d_call: .; cdr3_aa: CASSIRITDTQYF
clone_size: .; j_call: TRBJ2-7; v_call: TRBV6-5; d_call: .; cdr3_aa: CASSYRGRVYEQYF
clone_size: few; j_call: TRBJ1-6; v_call: TRBV12-5; d_call: TRBD1; cdr3_aa: CASGLEGASQTPLHF
clone_size: .; j_call: TRBJ1-2; v_call: TRBV28; d_call: .; cdr3_aa: CAIGGNYGYTF
clone_size: .; j_call: TRBJ2-1; v_call: TRBV10-3; d_call: TRBD1; cdr3_aa: CAITEGASGRRNEQFF
clone_size: .; j_call: TRBJ1-2; v_call: TRBV2; d_call: .; cdr3_aa: CASSFQLDRSYGYTF
clone_size: .; j_call: TRBJ2-7; v_call: TRBV18; d_call: .; cdr3_aa: CASSPGQGPYEQYF
clone_size: .; j_call: TRBJ1-1; v_call: TRBV10-2; d_call: .; cdr3_aa: CASSLVGTTEAFF
clone_size: .; j_call: TRBJ2-7; v_call: TRBV19; d_call: .; cdr3_aa: CASSWTSGSYEQYF